This T cell receptor beta chain was observed in a study of radiation and T cells in renal cell carcinoma. Broader study findings: Only small tumor regions of about 1 g were sampled. Irradiated tumors had higher TCR clonality than control tumors.

This clone was seen a handful of times. The antigen is unknown. Per the germline V gene, CDR1 is SQVTM and CDR2 is ANQGSEA. The CDR3 spans 11 residues. The junction had 2 bases not matched to a gene; V was cut back by 3 bases and J by 8 bases. Treatment reported: treatment-naive control, cytoreductive nephrectomy. This table comes from immunoSEQ multiplex PCR, and its TCRdb copy is limited to in-frame clones, with some not included. The data show about 18,000 clones, with around three fifths seen just once and roughly 30% held by the top ten. Sequencing used tumor tissue, obtained from a patient whose treatment was nephrectomy without radiotherapy. This chain uses TRBV29-1 with TRBJ1-2, with 8 positions matching TRBD1. This clonotype originated in a man aged 45-60 years with renal cell carcinoma. The DNA of the CDR3 is TGCAGCGTTGACAGGGGGCGAGGCTACACCTTC. This codes for CSVDRGRGYTF.